The 25 T cell receptor beta chains listed next were all sequenced from one sample in a study of CD8 T cells in ankylosing spondylitis. TCRdb called the 5' RACE reads again in MiXCR, with one record for every CDR3 protein. The repertoire holds 500,000 to 550,000 distinct CDR3 sequences, roughly 13% seen once, with 6.8% in the top ten. General study findings and limits: Several highly homologous variants made up a TCR beta motif, and this motif appeared characteristic of ankylosing spondylitis blood.

What these receptors recognize is not known. Sequenced sample: blood, either unsorted or a sorted T cell fraction (not recorded which). Receptor source: a male donor with ankylosing spondylitis.

The chain carries TRBV7-2 and TRBJ2-1, with 9 bases fitting TRBD2. V was clipped by 6 bases and J by 10 bases; unmatched bases: 10. CDR1 and CDR2 from the germline V gene are SGHTA and FQGNSA. This CDR3 has 14 residues. This CDR3 reads CASSPGLARTEQFF. CDR3 DNA sequence: TGTGCCAGCAGTCCCGGACTAGCGAGAACGGAGCAGTTCTTC.

This clonotype appeared many times. The V and J genes are TRBV14 and TRBJ2-1; D remains ambiguous. This CDR3 is built from 15 residues. Germline-derived CDR1 and CDR2 are SGHDN and FVKESK. V lost 4 bases, J lost 1 base, and 11 bases lay in between. CDR3: CASSRLGVSYNEQFF. CDR3 sequence (DNA): TGTGCCAGCAGCCGATTAGGAGTTTCCTACAATGAGCAGTTCTTC.

Only a few counts were recorded for this clonotype. The chain combines TRBV10-3 with TRBJ2-1; 12 bases agree with TRBD2. V shed 6 bases and J 2 bases; nucleotides not matched to a gene: 8. The CDR3 is 17 amino acids. CDR1 ENHRY and CDR2 SYGVKD come from the germline V gene. The chain's CDR3 is CAISGTSGLLTYNEQFF. CDR3 coding DNA: TGTGCCATCAGCGGGACTAGCGGGCTTTTAACCTACAATGAGCAGTTCTTC.

The rearrangement joins TRBV6-6 to TRBJ2-7; a weak D match, TRBD2 (5 bases). The CDR3 spans 13 residues. The germline V gene encodes CDR1 MNHNY and CDR2 SVGAGI (reference sequence). The ends were cut back, 6 bases at V and 3 bases at J, with 12 bases in the middle. The CDR3 sequence is CASSLDSFYEQYF. The CDR3 DNA reads as TGTGCCAGCAGCTTGGACTCGTTCTACGAGCAGTACTTC.

This clonotype has more than one count but fewer than ten. J is TRBJ2-2 and V is TRBV24-1; D remains ambiguous. This CDR3 contains 12 residues. Looked up from germline, CDR1 is KGHDR and CDR2 is SFDVKD. V lost 10 bases, J lost 6 bases, and 11 bases lay in between. The CDR3: CATGYGSGELFF. The CDR3 nucleotides are TGTGCCACGGGGTACGGGTCCGGGGAGCTGTTTTTT.

V usage is TRBV29-1 and J usage is TRBJ1-1; possible D gene TRBD1, 5 bases. V was clipped by 1 base and J by 3 bases, with 15 bases between them. This CDR3 contains 15 residues. Germline values: CDR1 SQVTM, CDR2 ANQGSEA. The CDR3 loop is CSVEARLRGDTEAFF. In DNA form, the CDR3 reads TGCAGCGTTGAAGCTAGATTGAGAGGGGACACTGAAGCTTTCTTT.

This clonotype was counted only a few times. This chain links TRBV24-1 with TRBJ2-1; 12 positions agree with TRBD2. The CDR3 is made up of 15 amino acids. Germline V CDR1 and CDR2: KGHDR, SFDVKD. The V segment lost 3 bases and the J segment 8 bases; nucleotides outside the gene matches: 4. As DNA, the CDR3 is TGTGCCACCAGTGATCGGGGACTAGCGGGCGATGAGCAGTTCTTC. It yields the protein CATSDRGLAGDEQFF.

This clonotype came up many times. The chain has TRBV7-9 and TRBJ2-1; 10 positions match TRBD2. V gave up 5 bases and J gave up 1 base; unmatched junction bases: 5. The CDR3 contains 16 residues. Germline CDR1 and CDR2: SEHNR and FQNEAQ (reference sequence). CDR3 bases: TGTGCCAGCAGCCATAGCGGGAGGACTTCCTACAATGAGCAGTTCTTC. Its translation: CASSHSGRTSYNEQFF.

This clonotype was counted many times. The V and J genes are TRBV5-1 and TRBJ2-1; 12 bases agree with TRBD1. This CDR3 comprises 13 residues. V trimming: 4 bases; J trimming: 16 bases; junction bases outside the gene matches: 9. Germline values: CDR1 SGHRS, CDR2 YFSETQ. This CDR3 is CASSPSPGTGGFF. The CDR3 nucleotides are TGCGCCAGCAGCCCGTCACCCGGGACAGGGGGCTTCTTC.

The table lists this clonotype with a few counts. The chain is built from TRBV30 and TRBJ1-2; possibly TRBD1 for D (5 bases). CDR3 size: 14 residues. Per the germline V gene, CDR1 is GTSNPN and CDR2 is SVGIG (reference sequence). V lost 3 bases to trimming and J lost 3 bases, with 14 bases between them. The DNA of the CDR3 is TGTGCCTGGAGACCCCCTGGGGCCCACTATGGCTACACCTTC. Translated, it gives CAWRPPGAHYGYTF.

This clonotype was picked up a small number of times. The chain recombines TRBV5-4 with TRBJ2-3; 7 bases line up with TRBD1. Germline-derived CDR1 and CDR2 are SGHNT and YYREEE (reference sequence). The J segment lost 7 bases and the V segment lost 3 bases, leaving 5 bases of the junction unmatched. This CDR3 region has 13 residues. The CDR3, as DNA: TGTGCCAGCAGCTGGGACAGAGCATATACGCAGTATTTT. It translates to CASSWDRAYTQYF.

This clonotype was found a few times. The gene calls are TRBV27 and TRBJ2-1; D is perhaps TRBD2 (6 bases). The germline CDR1 and CDR2 sequences are MNHEY and SMNVEV (reference sequence). The CDR3 is 12 amino acids. Trimming cost V 6 bases and J 6 bases, with 9 bases left between them. CDR3 amino acids: CASRTSSNEQFF. The DNA for the CDR3 is TGTGCCAGCAGGACTAGTTCCAATGAGCAGTTCTTC.

V and J are TRBV7-8 and TRBJ2-3, with D perhaps matching TRBD2 (6 bases). Trimming removed 3 bases at V and 2 bases at J, with 12 bases between. CDR3 size: 15 residues. Germline CDR1 is SGHVS and CDR2 is FQNEAQ. CDR3 sequence reads: CASSFWGEVTDTQYF. CDR3 nucleotide sequence: TGTGCCAGCAGCTTTTGGGGGGAGGTCACAGATACGCAGTATTTT.

A few counts support this clonotype. This rearrangement joins TRBV7-9 to TRBJ2-5, with D uncertain. Germline loops: CDR1 SEHNR, CDR2 FQNEAQ (reference sequence). The CDR3 runs to 15 residues. Trimming took off 3 bases at V and 6 bases at J, with 17 bases between the two ends. The CDR3 DNA follows: TGTGCCAGCAGCTTCTTACACGGCCCGCACAAGACCCAGTACTTC. Protein sequence: CASSFLHGPHKTQYF.

This chain links TRBV20-1 with TRBJ2-3; D unresolved. Per the germline V gene, CDR1 is DFQATT and CDR2 is SNEGSKA (reference sequence). Between the trimmed V and J ends, which lost 2 bases and 0 bases, there was a span of 12 bases. This CDR3 has 15 amino acids. The CDR3 bases are TGCAGTGCTAGATCGGGCGGATCTAGCACAGATACGCAGTATTTT. Its translation: CSARSGGSSTDTQYF.

This chain links TRBV20-1 with TRBJ2-1; 12 nucleotides agree with TRBD2. The CDR3 totals 19 residues. Germline V lookup: CDR1 DFQATT, CDR2 SNEGSKA (reference sequence). The junction had 15 bases not matched to a gene; V was cut back by 6 bases and J by 0 bases. The CDR3 nucleotides read TGCAGTGCCGAGGTGGCTAGCGGGAGGGCCGTCAGCTCCTACAATGAGCAGTTCTTC. Encoded protein: CSAEVASGRAVSSYNEQFF.

The sample holds many counts of this clonotype. J is TRBJ1-3 and V is TRBV5-1; 8 bases are a match to TRBD1. Germline CDR1 SGHRS, CDR2 YFSETQ. V was pared by 2 bases and J by 4 bases, with 5 bases of the junction left unmatched. CDR3 length: 15 residues. The CDR3 here is CASSFRTGHGNTIYF. CDR3 bases: TGCGCCAGCAGCTTCAGGACAGGGCACGGAAACACCATATATTTT.

The J gene is TRBJ1-2, the V gene TRBV9, with D possibly TRBD1 on 5 matching bases. Trimming removed 4 bases from V and 8 bases from J, with 15 bases in between. Looked up from germline, CDR1 is SGDLS and CDR2 is YYNGEE. The CDR3 is made up of 13 amino acids. CDR3 DNA sequence: TGTGCCAGCAGCCCGGACAACCGGAGAGGCTACACCTTC. Its protein is CASSPDNRRGYTF.

The chain has TRBV12-3 or TRBV12-4 and TRBJ1-1; D gene ambiguous. This CDR3 is 14 amino acids long. Trimming left V 1 base short and J 6 bases short, with 12 bases between. The CDR3: CASSLGHPFAEAFF. CDR3 DNA: TGTGCCAGCAGTTTAGGGCATCCGTTTGCTGAAGCTTTCTTT.

This clonotype occurred a few times. This sequence joins TRBV5-1 and TRBJ1-6; no clear D gene. Trimming pared 0 bases from V and 8 bases from J, leaving 9 bases between. Germline V gives CDR1 SGHRS, CDR2 YFSETQ. This CDR3 is built from 14 residues. CDR3 residues: CASSLGPSDSPLHF. CDR3 DNA sequence: TGCGCCAGCAGCTTGGGCCCTTCGGATTCACCCCTCCACTTT. Together with reference TRBV5-1 and TRBJ1-6, the CDR3 gives the full variable domain: KAGVTQTPRYLIKTRGQQVTLSCSPISGHRSVSWYQQTPGQGLQFLFEYFSETQRNKGNFPGRFSGRQFSNSRSEMNVSTLELGDSALYLCASSLGPSDSPLHFGNGTRLTVT.

This clonotype was seen a few times. The rearrangement links TRBV18 to TRBJ1-5, with TRBD1 as a possible D gene (5 bases). The CDR3 is 15 residues long. CDR1 and CDR2 from the germline V gene are KGHSH and LQKENI. Trimming pared 6 bases from V and 6 bases from J, leaving 18 bases between. This CDR3 is CASSLGPERGQPQHF. CDR3 DNA sequence: TGTGCCAGCTCCCTCGGACCCGAGAGGGGTCAGCCCCAGCATTTT.

This clonotype occurred a few times. A junction boundary mismatches the germline segment, possibly from a read error. The chain uses TRBV14 and TRBJ2-5; no clear D gene. Germline assignment: CDR1 SGHDN and CDR2 FVKESK. This CDR3 spans 14 amino acids. In DNA form, the CDR3 reads TGTGCCAGCAGTCCGGGCCGAGTGGTAGAGACCCAGTACTTT. This sequence encodes CASSPGRVVETQYF.

Only a few counts were recorded for this clonotype. The chain is built from TRBV6-2 or TRBV6-3 and TRBJ2-1, with 7 bases fitting TRBD2. The germline V gene has CDR1 MNHEY and CDR2 SVGEGT. The CDR3 runs to 16 residues. After removal of 5 bases from V and 5 bases from J, the junction contained 12 bases not matched to a gene. This CDR3 reads CASSPFRGEIHNEQFF. The CDR3 DNA reads TGTGCCAGCAGTCCGTTCCGGGGGGAGATCCACAATGAGCAGTTCTTC.

This clonotype turned up a few times. The CDR3 region has the DNA TGTGCCAGCAGTGAGGCTTGGACGGACTCCTACGAGCAGTACGTC. The encoded protein is CASSEAWTDSYEQYV. The chain carries TRBV6-1 and TRBJ2-7; D not certain. The germline V gene encodes CDR1 MNHNS and CDR2 SASEGT. V was cut by 3 bases and J by 0 bases, with 12 bases left in between. CDR3 length: 15 amino acids.

The gene calls are TRBV15 and TRBJ2-3; 13 nucleotides match TRBD2. Germline assignment: CDR1 LNHNV and CDR2 YYDKDF (reference sequence). The ends lost 3 bases at V and 5 bases at J; junction bases unmatched: 5. CDR3 size: 16 residues. As DNA, the CDR3 is TGTGCCACCAGCAGGGGGACTAGCGGGATAGTAGATACGCAGTATTTT. Encoded protein: CATSRGTSGIVDTQYF. The full variable domain, in which reference TRBV15 and TRBJ2-3 provide the parts outside the CDR3, is DAMVIQNPRYQVTQFGKPVTLSCSQTLNHNVMYWYQQKSSQAPKLLFHYYDKDFNNEADTPDNFQSRRPNTSFCFLDIRSPGLGDTAMYLCATSRGTSGIVDTQYFGPGTRLTVL.